The 18 T cell receptor beta chains reported below all come from one sample, sequenced in a study of beta chain features in type 1 diabetes. Reverse transcribing all isolated RNA meant expressed TCRB transcripts were sequenced. Sequenced by immunoSEQ multiplex PCR; TCRdb stores in-frame clones only, minus some. The table lists more than 300,000 clones, approximately 8% of them singletons. Source material: central memory CD4+ T cells from blood. These receptors were collected from a woman aged 18-29 years in good health.

The sample holds many counts of this clone. This chain links TRBV6-6 with TRBJ1-5; TRBD1 is a possible D gene (5 bases). V lost 7 bases and J lost 5, with 9 bases in between. CDR1 and CDR2 (germline): MNHNY, SVGAGI (reference sequence). The CDR3 totals 12 residues. The CDR3 spells CASNGGDQPQHF. CDR3 in DNA: TGTGCCAGCAATGGGGGGGATCAGCCCCAGCATTTT.

The gene calls are TRBV11-2 and TRBJ1-1; D not resolved. This CDR3 comprises 17 residues. V was shortened by 1 base and J by 0 bases, with 15 bases between the two germline ends. Per germline, CDR1 SGHAT and CDR2 FQNNGV. The CDR3 loop is CASSLGFMVPVNTEAFF. The CDR3 coding sequence is TGTGCCAGCAGCTTAGGGTTTATGGTCCCTGTGAACACTGAAGCTTTCTTT.

This chain joins TRBV29-1 and TRBJ2-1, with TRBD2 identical over 13 bases. CDR1 and CDR2 from the germline V gene are SQVTM and ANQGSEA. This CDR3 is 17 amino acids long. Trimming removed 8 bases from V and 1 base from J; junction bases left unmatched: 11. The CDR3: CSCNGLAGAGSYNEQFF. DNA of the CDR3: TGCAGCTGCAACGGACTAGCGGGAGCAGGGTCCTACAATGAGCAGTTCTTC.

This clone has more than one count but fewer than ten. The chain combines TRBV7-2 with TRBJ1-3; D possibly corresponds to TRBD1 (5 bases). Germline-derived CDR1 and CDR2 are SGHTA and FQGNSA. V was pared by 3 bases and J by 2 bases, with 5 bases between. The CDR3 totals 13 residues. CDR3: CASSLGPGNTIYF. CDR3 nucleotides: TGTGCCAGCAGCTTGGGGCCTGGAAACACCATATATTTT.

This chain links TRBV6-1 with TRBJ2-5; D gene uncertain. The CDR3 runs 13 residues. Germline loops: CDR1 MNHNS, CDR2 SASEGT. V was clipped by 4 bases and J by 5 bases, with 11 bases between them. The CDR3 spells CASSVPLRETQYF. In DNA form, the CDR3 reads TGTGCCAGCAGTGTTCCGCTCCGGGAGACCCAGTACTTC.

This clone turned up a few times. The chain uses TRBV28 and TRBJ1-4; the D gene is possibly TRBD1 (5 bases). Trimming shortened V by 6 bases and J by 0 bases, and 17 bases separated the two germline ends. Germline V CDR1 and CDR2: MDHEN, SYDVKM. This CDR3 has 17 residues. CDR3 region: CASRSGRGHATNEKLFF. CDR3 nucleotides: TGTGCCAGCAGGTCAGGGAGAGGGCATGCAACTAATGAAAAACTGTTTTTT.

Of note for this clone: One end of the junction varies from germline; a read error may be responsible. Other DNA sequences in this sample translate to the same CDR3. The rearrangement links TRBV7-2 to TRBJ2-7, with 7 nucleotides matching TRBD1. Germline lookup yields CDR1 SGHTA and CDR2 FQGNSA. CDR3 length: 13 amino acids. The CDR3 reads CASSLGTAYEQYF. The CDR3 DNA sequence: TGCGCCAGCAGCCTTGGGACAGCCTACGAGCAGTACTTC.

Here the CDR3 DNA reads TGTGCCATCTACGGGGGAGATACGCAGTATTTT. This sequence encodes CAIYGGDTQYF. The chain joins TRBV10-3 to TRBJ2-3, with D maybe TRBD2 (6 bases). The germline V and J ends were trimmed by 8 bases and 5 bases, with 8 bases remaining between them. Germline V CDR1 and CDR2: ENHRY, SYGVKD. The length of the CDR3 is 11 residues.

The rearrangement links TRBV5-4 to TRBJ2-7, with a tentative D call TRBD2 (6 bases). The V and J ends lost 3 bases and 4 bases respectively, with 14 bases between them. Germline assignment: CDR1 SGHNT and CDR2 YYREEE (reference sequence). The CDR3 covers 14 residues. CDR3 sequence: CASSSGTLGYEQYF. The DNA for the CDR3 is TGTGCCAGCAGCTCCGGGACTCTAGGTTACGAGCAGTACTTC.

This clone was observed a handful of times. The chain couples TRBV7-2 to TRBJ2-5; no firm D call. The V end was cut by 1 base, the J end by 2 bases, with 8 bases between. The CDR3 extends over 14 amino acids. Germline V gene lookup returns CDR1 SGHTA and CDR2 FQGNSA. Here the CDR3 reads CASSLDGGQETQYF. Written as DNA, the CDR3 is TGTGCCAGCAGCTTAGACGGCGGACAAGAGACCCAGTACTTC.

This clone appeared a few times. The chain links TRBV15 to TRBJ2-3; no clear D gene. Trimming took off 0 bases at V and 4 bases at J, with 11 bases between the two ends. This CDR3 has 15 residues. CDR1 is LNHNV, CDR2 YYDKDF, per germline (reference sequence). In DNA, the CDR3 is TGTGCCACCAGCAGAGATCCGGGCCTGGCAGATACGCAGTATTTT. Amino acid sequence: CATSRDPGLADTQYF.

This clone has just a few counts. One junction end does not reproduce the germline sequence, and a read error may be involved. The chain combines TRBV6-1 with TRBJ2-5, with D unclear. Per the germline V gene, CDR1 is MNHNS and CDR2 is SASEGT. The CDR3 length is 13 residues. CDR3 bases: TGTGCCGGCAGACCGGGCATCGGAGAGACCCAGTACTTC. Protein sequence: CAGRPGIGETQYF.

This chain links TRBV6-5 with TRBJ1-1, with D maybe TRBD1 (6 bases). Trimming took 2 bases from V and 7 from J, leaving 17 bases between them. The length of the CDR3 is 15 residues. From germline, CDR1 is MNHEY and CDR2 SVGAGI. The CDR3 DNA sequence: TGTGCCAGCAGTTACGTCCGGGCGGCGGACAGTGAAGCTTTCTTT. The encoded protein is CASSYVRAADSEAFF.

In this sample, this clone turned up a few times. V gene TRBV27 combines with J gene TRBJ2-7, with no clear D. V was shortened by 6 bases and J by 4 bases, with 16 bases between the two germline ends. This CDR3 comprises 14 residues. In germline, CDR1 is MNHEY, CDR2 SMNVEV (reference sequence). The CDR3: CASSLGFTHYEQYF. For the CDR3, the DNA is TGTGCCAGCAGCCTAGGATTCACGCATTACGAGCAGTACTTC.

This clone turned up a few times. Here the CDR3 reads CASGDGLAGAFYNEQFF. CDR3 in DNA: TGTGCCAGCGGGGACGGACTAGCGGGAGCCTTCTACAATGAGCAGTTCTTC. J is TRBJ2-1 and V is TRBV4-2; 13 nucleotides match TRBD2. CDR1 is LGHNA, CDR2 YNFKEQ, per germline. The CDR3 contains 17 residues. Trimming at V came to 8 bases and at J to 3 bases, leaving 10 bases not matched to a gene.

This rearrangement joins TRBV7-2 to TRBJ1-1; D unresolved. The CDR3 sequence is 13 residues long. The V end lost 5 bases, the J end lost 8 bases, and 15 bases lay between the germline ends. In germline, CDR1 is SGHTA, CDR2 FQGNSA. Here the CDR3 DNA reads TGTGCCAGCAGCCTACTCCCGCGGAGCGAAGCTTTCTTT. It is translated as CASSLLPRSEAFF.

This clone has at least ten counts. The J gene is TRBJ2-2, the V gene TRBV15; 7 bases align to TRBD1. The CDR3 has 15 residues. Germline V gene data show CDR1 as LNHNV and CDR2 as YYDKDF (reference sequence). With 0 bases clipped from V and 6 bases from J, the junction kept 4 bases outside the gene matches. The chain's CDR3 is CATSRDPTGAGELFF. CDR3 sequence (DNA): TGTGCCACCAGCAGAGATCCAACAGGGGCCGGGGAGCTGTTTTTT.

This clone was counted a single time. This chain links TRBV6-6 with TRBJ2-4; no reliable D call. This CDR3 is 13 amino acids long. V was pared by 6 bases and J by 0 bases, with 6 bases between. Germline lookup yields CDR1 MNHNY and CDR2 SVGAGI (reference sequence). This CDR3 is CASRVIAKNIQYF. The CDR3 bases are TGTGCCAGCAGGGTTATAGCCAAAAACATTCAGTACTTC.